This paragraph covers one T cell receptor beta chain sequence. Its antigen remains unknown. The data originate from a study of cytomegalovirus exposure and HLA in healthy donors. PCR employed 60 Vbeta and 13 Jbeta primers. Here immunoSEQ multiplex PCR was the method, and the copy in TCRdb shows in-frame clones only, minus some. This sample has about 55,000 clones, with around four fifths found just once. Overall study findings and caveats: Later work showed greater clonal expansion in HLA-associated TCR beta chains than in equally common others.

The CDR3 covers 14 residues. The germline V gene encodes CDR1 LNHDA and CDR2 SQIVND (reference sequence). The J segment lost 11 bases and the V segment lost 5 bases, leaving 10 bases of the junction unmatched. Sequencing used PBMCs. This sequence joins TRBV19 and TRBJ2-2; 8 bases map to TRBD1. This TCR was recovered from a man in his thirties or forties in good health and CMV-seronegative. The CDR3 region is CASSRDRGVGELFF. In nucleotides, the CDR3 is TGTGCCAGTAGTCGCGACAGGGGAGTCGGTGAGCTGTTTTTT. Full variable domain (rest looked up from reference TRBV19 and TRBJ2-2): DGGITQSPKYLFRKEGQNVTLSCEQNLNHDAMYWYRQDPGQGLRLIYYSQIVNDFQKGDIAEGYSVSREKKESFPLTVTSAQKNPTAFYLCASSRDRGVGELFFGEGSRLTVL.